This T cell receptor (beta chain) originates from a study of identical twins. The CDR3 length is 15 residues. Trimming took 1 base from V and 5 from J, leaving 14 bases between them. Germline CDR1 reads SGHVS; CDR2 reads FQNEAQ. Each CDR3 protein is one row after TCRdb ran MiXCR on the 5' RACE reads. Of around 370,000 distinct CDR3 sequences detected, approximately 8.8% appear once; the ten largest clones hold around 8.6%. This rearrangement joins TRBV7-8 to TRBJ2-5, with D possibly TRBD1 on 5 matching bases. Sequencing was done on a sample of naive T cells sorted from blood. The receptor was derived from a woman aged 45-60 years in good health. The CDR3 reads CASSLGGQGGETQYF. The CDR3 coding sequence is TGTGCCAGCAGCTTAGGGGGCCAGGGTGGGGAGACCCAGTACTTC.